Listed below are T cell receptor beta chains from one sample, sequenced in a study of blood T cell repertoires in COVID-19. Profiled with immunoSEQ multiplex PCR; TCRdb holds only in-frame clones, not every one. In the table there are about 68,000 clones, roughly 84% of which are singletons. Material for sequencing was peripheral blood. All receptors derive from a middle-aged man with active COVID-19. The CDR3 runs from the conserved cysteine through the conserved F or W. D genes are given only for firm matches. Some rows mark clone size as missing; the rest say once, few, many or name a class of expanded clone.

D gene,J gene,clone size,V gene,CDR3 DNA,CDR3 protein
.,TRBJ1-2,.,TRBV7-9,TGTGCCAGCAGCGAGTGGGCCGGGGACTATGGCTACACCTTC,CASSEWAGDYGYTF
.,TRBJ2-1,.,TRBV5-4,TGTGCCAGCAGCTTTTATGGGGGCGCCCCCACTGAGCAGTTCTTC,CASSFYGGAPTEQFF
TRBD1,TRBJ1-4,.,TRBV5-8,TGTGCCAGCAGCTTGGGCCGGAAGGCAGGGGGATTGAGTGAAAAACTGTTTTTT,CASSLGRKAGGLSEKLFF
TRBD2,TRBJ2-1,.,TRBV7-9,TGTGCCAGCAGCTTTGGGGGTAGCGGGAGGAGAACGAATGAGCAGTTCTTC,CASSFGGSGRRTNEQFF
TRBD2,TRBJ2-1,.,TRBV29-1,TGCAGCGTCCCTACTAGCGGCCTTACCTACAATGAGCAGTTCTTC,CSVPTSGLTYNEQFF
TRBD2,TRBJ2-1,.,TRBV20-1,TGCAGTGCTAGTTCTAGCGGGGGAGGGAATGAGCAGTTCTTC,CSASSSGGGNEQFF
TRBD2,TRBJ2-7,once,TRBV5-1,TGCGCCAGCAATGACGTTGGGGGGGGCGAGCAGTACTTC,CASNDVGGGEQYF
TRBD2,TRBJ2-1,.,TRBV27,TGTGCCAGCAGCCCCCATACTAGCGGGAGGACCTACGGGCGGAGTGAGCAGTTCTTC,CASSPHTSGRTYGRSEQFF
.,TRBJ2-5,.,TRBV7-6,TGTGCCAGCAGCCAAGGGAGAGAGACCCAGTACTTC,CASSQGRETQYF
.,TRBJ1-5,.,TRBV6-1,TGTGCCAGCAGTGAAGTATTAGCCCCTGGGAGTCAGCCCCAGCATTTT,CASSEVLAPGSQPQHF
.,TRBJ2-3,.,TRBV5-4,TGTGCCAGCAGCTTCGGCGGGCGAGATACGCAGTATTTT,CASSFGGRDTQYF
.,TRBJ1-2,.,TRBV7-8,TGTGCCAGCAGCTTAGGGGGCAGGGCGAGGAGCTACACCTTC,CASSLGGRARSYTF
.,TRBJ2-1,.,TRBV6-5,TGTGCCAGCAGTATATCTCCCTACAATGAGCAGTTCTTC,CASSISPYNEQFF
.,TRBJ1-2,once,TRBV27,TGTGCCAGCATGGGGCGACAGCGCTATGGCTACACCTTC,CASMGRQRYGYTF
TRBD2,TRBJ2-7,.,TRBV7-2,TGTGCCAGCAGCCTGCGGGGGTGGACTAGCGGGGAGGCTGCCGAGCAGTACTTC,CASSLRGWTSGEAAEQYF
.,TRBJ1-1,.,TRBV5-5,TGTGCCAGCAGCTTGGGGCAGGGTTTCACTGAAGCTTTCTTT,CASSLGQGFTEAFF
TRBD1,TRBJ1-3,.,TRBV7-2,TGTGCCAGCAGCTTGCCCGTGCAACCGGACAGGGCTGGAAACACCATATATTTT,CASSLPVQPDRAGNTIYF
.,TRBJ2-1,.,TRBV7-7,TGTGCTAGCAGCCTACAAATTGGGGGAGGAGGTGAGCAGTTCTTC,CASSLQIGGGGEQFF
.,TRBJ1-1,.,TRBV21-1,TGTGCCAGCAGCAAAGATGTCCAGGGTGGTGAAGCTTTCTTT,CASSKDVQGGEAFF
.,TRBJ1-3,.,TRBV5-4,TGTGCCAGCAGACCTTCAGTCTCTGGAAACACCATATATTTT,CASRPSVSGNTIYF
.,TRBJ1-1,.,TRBV5-1,TGCGCCAGCAGCACACAGGGGAACACTGAAGCTTTCTTT,CASSTQGNTEAFF
.,TRBJ2-1,.,TRBV29-1,TGCAGCGTCCCACAGGGAGGGGGGCACAATGAGCAGTTCTTC,CSVPQGGGHNEQFF